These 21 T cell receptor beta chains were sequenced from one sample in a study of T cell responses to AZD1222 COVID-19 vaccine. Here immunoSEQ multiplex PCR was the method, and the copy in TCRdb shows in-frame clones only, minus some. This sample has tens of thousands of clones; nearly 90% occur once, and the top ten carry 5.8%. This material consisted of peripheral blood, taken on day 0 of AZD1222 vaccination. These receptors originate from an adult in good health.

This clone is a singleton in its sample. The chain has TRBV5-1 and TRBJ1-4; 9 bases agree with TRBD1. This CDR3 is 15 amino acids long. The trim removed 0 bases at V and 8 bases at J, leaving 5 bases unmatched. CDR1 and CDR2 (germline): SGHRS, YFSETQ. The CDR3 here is CASSLGTGVNEKLFF. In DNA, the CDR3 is TGCGCCAGCAGCTTGGGGACAGGGGTTAACGAAAAACTGTTTTTT.

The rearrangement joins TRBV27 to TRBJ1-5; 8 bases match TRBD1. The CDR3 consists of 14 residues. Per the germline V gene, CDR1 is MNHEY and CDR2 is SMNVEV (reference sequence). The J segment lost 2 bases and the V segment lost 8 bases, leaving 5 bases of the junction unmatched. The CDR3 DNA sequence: TGTGCCAGCCAAAGGGGACAGGGCAATCAGCCCCAGCATTTT. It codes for CASQRGQGNQPQHF.

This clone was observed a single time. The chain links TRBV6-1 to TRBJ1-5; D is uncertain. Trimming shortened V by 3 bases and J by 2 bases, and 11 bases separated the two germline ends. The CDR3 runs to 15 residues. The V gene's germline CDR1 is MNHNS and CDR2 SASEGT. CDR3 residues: CASSDQYDGNQPQHF. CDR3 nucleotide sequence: TGTGCCAGCAGTGACCAGTATGACGGCAATCAGCCCCAGCATTTT.

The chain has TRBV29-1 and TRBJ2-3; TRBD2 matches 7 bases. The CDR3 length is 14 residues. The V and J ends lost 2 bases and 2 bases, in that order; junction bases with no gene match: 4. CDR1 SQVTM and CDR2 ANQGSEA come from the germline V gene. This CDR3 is CSVEPSGITDTQYF. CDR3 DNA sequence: TGCAGCGTTGAACCTAGCGGAATCACAGATACGCAGTATTTT.

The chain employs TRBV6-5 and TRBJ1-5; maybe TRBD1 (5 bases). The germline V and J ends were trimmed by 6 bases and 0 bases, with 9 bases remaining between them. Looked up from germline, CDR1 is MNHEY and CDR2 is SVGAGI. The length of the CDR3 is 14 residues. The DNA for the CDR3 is TGTGCCAGCAGGGGCAGGGTTAGCAATCAGCCCCAGCATTTT. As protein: CASRGRVSNQPQHF.

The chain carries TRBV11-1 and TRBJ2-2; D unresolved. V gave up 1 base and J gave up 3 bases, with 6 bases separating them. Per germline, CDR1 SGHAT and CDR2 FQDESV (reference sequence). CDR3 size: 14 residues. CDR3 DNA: TGTGCCAGCAGCTTAGAGTCCTACACCGGGGAGCTGTTTTTT. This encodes CASSLESYTGELFF.

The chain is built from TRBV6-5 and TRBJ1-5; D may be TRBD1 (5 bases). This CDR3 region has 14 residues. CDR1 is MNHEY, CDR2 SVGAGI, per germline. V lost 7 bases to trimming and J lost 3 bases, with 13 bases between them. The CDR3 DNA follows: TGTGCCAGCACCGAGGGGAGGGACAATCAGCCCCAGCATTTT. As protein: CASTEGRDNQPQHF.

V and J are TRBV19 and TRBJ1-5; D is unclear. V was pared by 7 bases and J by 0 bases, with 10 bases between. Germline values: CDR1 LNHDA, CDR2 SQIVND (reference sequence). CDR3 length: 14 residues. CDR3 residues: CASTSGNSNQPQHF. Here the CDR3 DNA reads TGTGCCAGTACCTCCGGTAATAGCAATCAGCCCCAGCATTTT.

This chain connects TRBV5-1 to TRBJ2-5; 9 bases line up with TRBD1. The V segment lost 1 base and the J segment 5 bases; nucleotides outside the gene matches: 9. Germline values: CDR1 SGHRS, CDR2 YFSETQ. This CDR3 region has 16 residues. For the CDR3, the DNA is TGCGCCAGCAGCTTGTCCCCGACAGGGGGAACGGAGACCCAGTACTTC. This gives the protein CASSLSPTGGTETQYF.

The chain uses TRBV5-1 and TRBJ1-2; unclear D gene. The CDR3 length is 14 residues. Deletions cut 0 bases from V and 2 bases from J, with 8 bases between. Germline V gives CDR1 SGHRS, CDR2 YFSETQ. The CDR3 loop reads CASSLAEPNYGYTF. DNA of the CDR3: TGCGCCAGCAGCTTGGCAGAGCCCAACTATGGCTACACCTTC.

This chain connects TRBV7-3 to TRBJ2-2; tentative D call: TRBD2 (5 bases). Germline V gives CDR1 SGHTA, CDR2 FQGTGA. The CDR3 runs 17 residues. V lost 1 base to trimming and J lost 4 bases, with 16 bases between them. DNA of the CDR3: TGTGCCAGCAGCTTAATTGTAACTACCGCGGGCACCGGGGAGCTGTTTTTT. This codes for CASSLIVTTAGTGELFF.

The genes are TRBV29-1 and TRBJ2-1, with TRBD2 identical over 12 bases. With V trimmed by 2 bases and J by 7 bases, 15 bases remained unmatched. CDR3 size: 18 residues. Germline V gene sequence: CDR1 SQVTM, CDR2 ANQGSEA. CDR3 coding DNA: TGCAGCGTTGAAAGGCTCCAGGCTAGCGGGAGGGCCGCGAATGAGCAGTTCTTC. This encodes CSVERLQASGRAANEQFF.

CDR3 sequence (DNA): TGTGCCAGAAGCTTGGCGGGGCAGGGGAAAGCCCCGAACGATTACGAGCAGTACTTC. Translated, it gives CARSLAGQGKAPNDYEQYF. This chain uses TRBV5-3 with TRBJ2-7; D might be TRBD1 (6 bases). TRBV5-3 is annotated as an ORF whose role is uncertain. CDR3 length: 19 residues. V was pared by 0 bases and J by 4 bases, with 26 bases between.

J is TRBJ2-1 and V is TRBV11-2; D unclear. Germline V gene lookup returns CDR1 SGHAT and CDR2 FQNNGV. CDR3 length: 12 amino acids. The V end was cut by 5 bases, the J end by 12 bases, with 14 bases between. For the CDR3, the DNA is TGTGCCAGCAGCCCTAACCATGGATTGCAGTTCTTC. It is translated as CASSPNHGLQFF. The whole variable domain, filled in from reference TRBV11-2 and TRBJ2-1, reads EAGVAQSPRYKIIEKRQSVAFWCNPISGHATLYWYQQILGQGPKLLIQFQNNGVVDDSQLPKDRFSAERLKGVDSTLKIQPAKLEDSAVYLCASSPNHGLQFFGPGTRLTVL.

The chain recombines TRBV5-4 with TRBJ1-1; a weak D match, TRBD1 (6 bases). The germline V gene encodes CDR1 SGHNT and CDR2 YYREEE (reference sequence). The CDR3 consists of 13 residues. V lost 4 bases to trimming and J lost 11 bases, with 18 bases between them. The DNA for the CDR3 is TGTGCCAGCAGCAGCACTACAGGGAGCGGGGCTTTCTTT. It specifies CASSSTTGSGAFF.

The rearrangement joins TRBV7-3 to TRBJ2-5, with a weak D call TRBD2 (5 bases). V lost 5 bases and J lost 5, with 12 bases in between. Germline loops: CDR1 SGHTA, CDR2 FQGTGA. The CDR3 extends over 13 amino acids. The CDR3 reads CASSPYTGETQYF. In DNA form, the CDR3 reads TGTGCCAGCAGCCCATACACGGGGGAGACCCAGTACTTC.

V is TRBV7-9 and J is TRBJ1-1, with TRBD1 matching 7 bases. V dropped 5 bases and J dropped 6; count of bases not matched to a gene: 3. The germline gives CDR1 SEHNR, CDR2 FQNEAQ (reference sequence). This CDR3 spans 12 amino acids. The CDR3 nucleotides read TGTGCCAGCAGCCAGGGGACAGCTGAAGCTTTCTTT. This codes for CASSQGTAEAFF. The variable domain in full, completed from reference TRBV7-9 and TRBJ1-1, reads DTGVSQNPRHKITKRGQNVTFRCDPISEHNRLYWYRQTLGQGPEFLTYFQNEAQLEKSRLLSDRFSAERPKGSFSTLEIQRTEQGDSAMYLCASSQGTAEAFFGQGTRLTVV.

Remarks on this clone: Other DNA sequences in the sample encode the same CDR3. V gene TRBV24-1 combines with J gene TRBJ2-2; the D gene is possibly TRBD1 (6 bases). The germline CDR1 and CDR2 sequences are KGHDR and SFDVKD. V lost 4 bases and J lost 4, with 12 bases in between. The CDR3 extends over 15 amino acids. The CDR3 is CATSDRTVPTGELFF. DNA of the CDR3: TGTGCCACCAGTGACCGGACAGTCCCCACCGGGGAGCTGTTTTTT.

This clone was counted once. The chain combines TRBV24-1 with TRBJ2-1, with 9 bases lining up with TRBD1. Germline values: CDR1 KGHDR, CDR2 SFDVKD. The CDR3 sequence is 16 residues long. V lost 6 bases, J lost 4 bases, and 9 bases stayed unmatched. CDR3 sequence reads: CATSSPRDRAYNEQFF. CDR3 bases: TGTGCCACCAGTTCCCCCCGGGACAGGGCTTACAATGAGCAGTTCTTC.

The CDR3 loop reads CASSEYPANTEAFF. The CDR3 nucleotides are TGTGCCAGCAGTGAATATCCCGCTAACACTGAAGCTTTCTTT. This chain joins TRBV6-1 and TRBJ1-1; no firm D call. V was shortened by 2 bases and J by 2 bases, with 9 bases between the two germline ends. From germline, CDR1 is MNHNS and CDR2 SASEGT. The CDR3 consists of 14 residues.

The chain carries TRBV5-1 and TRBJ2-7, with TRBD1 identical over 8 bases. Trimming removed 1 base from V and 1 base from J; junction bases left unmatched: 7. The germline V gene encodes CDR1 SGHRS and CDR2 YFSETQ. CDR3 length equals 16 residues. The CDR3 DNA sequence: TGCGCCAGCAGCTTGCTCCCGGGACAGGCATCCTACGAGCAGTACTTC. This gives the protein CASSLLPGQASYEQYF.